The 5 T cell receptor beta chains reported below all come from one sample, sequenced in a study of blood T cells in healthy people across ages. It was with a sample-barcoded 5' primer and a J-beta primer mix that a second PCR of about 6 to 12 cycles was run. TCRdb redid the calling of the 5' RACE reads with MiXCR, one entry per CDR3 protein. Of roughly 1 million distinct CDR3 sequences listed, 25% are singletons. The sample was also reused in another study, on T cells of mothers and their children.

The sequencing input was blood. The receptors come from a girl aged 2-10 years in good health.

This clonotype showed up just a few times. The rearrangement uses TRBV25-1 and TRBJ2-6; tentative D call: TRBD1 (6 bases). The V end lost 8 bases, the J end lost 4 bases, and 9 bases lay between the germline ends. The CDR3 sequence is 13 residues long. The germline gives CDR1 MGHDK, CDR2 SYGVNS. The CDR3 sequence: CASQGIGANVLTF. The CDR3 DNA reads as TGTGCCAGCCAGGGGATCGGGGCCAACGTCCTGACTTTC.

This rearrangement joins TRBV11-1 to TRBJ2-7; no clear D. CDR3 length: 15 amino acids. Deletions cut 4 bases from V and 2 bases from J, with 15 bases between. Germline CDR1 is SGHAT and CDR2 is FQDESV (reference sequence). DNA of the CDR3: TGTGCCAGCAGCTCACAGATATCTCCTGCCTACGAGCAGTACTTC. It specifies CASSSQISPAYEQYF.

This clonotype was found a few times. The chain carries TRBV14 and TRBJ2-1; either TRBD1 or TRBD2 may supply D (5 bases each). Germline CDR1 is SGHDN and CDR2 is FVKESK. This CDR3 is 13 amino acids long. Trimming left V 2 bases short and J 15 bases short, with 17 bases between. CDR3 DNA sequence: TGTGCCAGCAGCCAACAATGGGGGAAAGGGCTGTTCTTC. Amino acid sequence: CASSQQWGKGLFF.

This clonotype turned up a few times. The J gene is TRBJ2-5, the V gene TRBV3-1, with a possible D match to TRBD1 (6 bases). Germline-derived CDR1 and CDR2 are LGHDT and YNNKEL (reference sequence). Trimming removed 3 bases from V and 1 base from J, with 18 bases in between. This CDR3 contains 17 residues. The CDR3 loop reads CASSHPISDRVQETQYF. CDR3 bases: TGTGCCAGCAGCCACCCTATCTCGGACAGAGTCCAAGAGACCCAGTACTTC.

This clonotype appeared a few times. The CDR3 end shows no conserved phenylalanine or tryptophan, and so a read error is likely. The chain couples TRBV20-1 to TRBJ2-7, with a possible D match to TRBD1 (6 bases). CDR1 DFQATT and CDR2 SNEGSKA come from the germline V gene (reference sequence). The CDR3 runs to 15 residues. Deletions cut 0 bases from V and 3 bases from J, with 15 bases between. The CDR3 sequence: CSARDLAGDNYEQYL. CDR3 sequence (DNA): TGCAGTGCTAGAGATCTCGCAGGGGATAACTACGAGCAGTACCTC.